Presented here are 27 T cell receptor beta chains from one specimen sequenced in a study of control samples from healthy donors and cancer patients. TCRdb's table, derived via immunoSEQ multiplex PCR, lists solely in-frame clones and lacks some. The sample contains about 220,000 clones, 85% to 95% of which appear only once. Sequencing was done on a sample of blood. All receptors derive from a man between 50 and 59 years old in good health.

The CDR3 sequence is CSVVYGVETQYF. DNA for the CDR3: TGCAGCGTCGTTTACGGGGTAGAGACCCAGTACTTC. V and J are TRBV29-1 and TRBJ2-5, with TRBD2 as a possible D gene (5 bases). Trimming stripped 6 bases from V and 4 bases from J, with 12 bases between. CDR3 length: 12 amino acids. Germline V gene sequence: CDR1 SQVTM, CDR2 ANQGSEA.

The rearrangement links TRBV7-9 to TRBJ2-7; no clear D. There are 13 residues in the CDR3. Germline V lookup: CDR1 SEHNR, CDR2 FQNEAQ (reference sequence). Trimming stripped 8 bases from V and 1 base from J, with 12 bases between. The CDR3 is CASGIGRSYEQYF. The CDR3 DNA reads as TGTGCCAGCGGAATAGGACGGTCCTACGAGCAGTACTTC.

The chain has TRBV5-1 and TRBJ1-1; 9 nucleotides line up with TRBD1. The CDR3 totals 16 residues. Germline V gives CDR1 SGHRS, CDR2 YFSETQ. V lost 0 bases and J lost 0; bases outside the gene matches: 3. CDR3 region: CASSLAGQGLNTEAFF. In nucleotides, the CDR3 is TGCGCCAGCAGCTTGGCCGGACAGGGGTTGAACACTGAAGCTTTCTTT.

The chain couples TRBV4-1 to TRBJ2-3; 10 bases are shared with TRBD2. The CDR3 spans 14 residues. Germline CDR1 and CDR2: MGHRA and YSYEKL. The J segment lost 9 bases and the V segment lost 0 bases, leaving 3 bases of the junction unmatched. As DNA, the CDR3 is TGCGCCAGCAGCCAAGATGCTAGCGGGGGCACGCAGTATTTT. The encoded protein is CASSQDASGGTQYF.

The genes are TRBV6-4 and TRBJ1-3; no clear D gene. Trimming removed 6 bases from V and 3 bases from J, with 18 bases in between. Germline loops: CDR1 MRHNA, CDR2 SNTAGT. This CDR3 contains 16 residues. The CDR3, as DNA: TGTGCCAGCAGGGCCAATGTGAGGGAGGATGGAAACACCATATATTTT. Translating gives CASRANVREDGNTIYF.

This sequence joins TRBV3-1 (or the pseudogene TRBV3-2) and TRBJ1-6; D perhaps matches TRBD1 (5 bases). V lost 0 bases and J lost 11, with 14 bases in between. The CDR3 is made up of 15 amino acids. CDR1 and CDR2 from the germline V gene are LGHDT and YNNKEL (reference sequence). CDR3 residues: CASSQDGGSAAPLHF. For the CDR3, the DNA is TGTGCCAGCAGCCAAGACGGGGGAAGCGCGGCACCCCTCCACTTT.

The CDR3 region is CASSVTGGTEAFF. Written as DNA, the CDR3 is TGTGCCAGCAGCGTCACGGGTGGGACTGAAGCTTTCTTT. The rearrangement links TRBV7-9 to TRBJ1-1; D not resolved. Between the trimmed V and J ends, which lost 5 bases and 5 bases, there was a span of 12 bases. CDR3 length: 13 amino acids. Germline V gene lookup returns CDR1 SEHNR and CDR2 FQNEAQ (reference sequence). The entire variable domain, with the rest obtained from reference TRBV7-9 and TRBJ1-1, is as follows: DTGVSQNPRHKITKRGQNVTFRCDPISEHNRLYWYRQTLGQGPEFLTYFQNEAQLEKSRLLSDRFSAERPKGSFSTLEIQRTEQGDSAMYLCASSVTGGTEAFFGQGTRLTVV.

The CDR3 sequence: CASSQLGREQYF. Here the CDR3 DNA reads TGTGCCAGCAGCCAACTGGGTAGAGAGCAGTACTTC. V and J are TRBV3-1 (or the pseudogene TRBV3-2) and TRBJ2-7; D gene unclear. In germline, CDR1 is LGHDT, CDR2 YNNKEL (reference sequence). The CDR3 covers 12 residues. Trimming pared 2 bases from V and 7 bases from J, leaving 9 bases between.

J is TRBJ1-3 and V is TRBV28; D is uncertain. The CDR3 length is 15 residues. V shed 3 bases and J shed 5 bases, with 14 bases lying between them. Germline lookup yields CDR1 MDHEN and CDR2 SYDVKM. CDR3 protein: CASSFPGKTRNTIYF. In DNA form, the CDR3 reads TGTGCCAGCAGTTTTCCGGGGAAGACCAGAAACACCATATATTTT. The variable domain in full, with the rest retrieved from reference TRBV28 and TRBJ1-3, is DVKVTQSSRYLVKRTGEKVFLECVQDMDHENMFWYRQDPGLGLRLIYFSYDVKMKEKGDIPEGYSVSREKKERFSLILESASTNQTSMYLCASSFPGKTRNTIYFGEGSWLTVV.

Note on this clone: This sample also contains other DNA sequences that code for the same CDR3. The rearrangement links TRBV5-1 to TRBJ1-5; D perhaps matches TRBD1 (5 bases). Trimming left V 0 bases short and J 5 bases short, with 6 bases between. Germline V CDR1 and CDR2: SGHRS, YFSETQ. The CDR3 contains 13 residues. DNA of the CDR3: TGCGCCAGCAGCTTGGAGGGGCATCAGCCCCAGCATTTT. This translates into CASSLEGHQPQHF.

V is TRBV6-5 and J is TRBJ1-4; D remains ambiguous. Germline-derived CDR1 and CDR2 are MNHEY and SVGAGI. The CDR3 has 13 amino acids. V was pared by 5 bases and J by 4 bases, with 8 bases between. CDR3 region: CASSSGVNEKLFF. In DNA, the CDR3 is TGTGCCAGCAGTAGCGGGGTTAATGAAAAACTGTTTTTT.

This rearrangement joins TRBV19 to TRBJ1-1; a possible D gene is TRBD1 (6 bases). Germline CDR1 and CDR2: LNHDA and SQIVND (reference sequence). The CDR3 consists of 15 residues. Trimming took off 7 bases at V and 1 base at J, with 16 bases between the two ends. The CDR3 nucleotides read TGTGCCAGTACCTTAAACGGACAGCCGAACACTGAAGCTTTCTTT. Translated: CASTLNGQPNTEAFF.

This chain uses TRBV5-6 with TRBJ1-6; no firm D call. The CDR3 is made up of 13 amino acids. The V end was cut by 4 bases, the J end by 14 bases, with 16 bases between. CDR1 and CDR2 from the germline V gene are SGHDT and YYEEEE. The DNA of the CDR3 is TGTGCCAGCAGCCCTTTGTCTCCCCGGACCCTCCACTTT. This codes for CASSPLSPRTLHF.

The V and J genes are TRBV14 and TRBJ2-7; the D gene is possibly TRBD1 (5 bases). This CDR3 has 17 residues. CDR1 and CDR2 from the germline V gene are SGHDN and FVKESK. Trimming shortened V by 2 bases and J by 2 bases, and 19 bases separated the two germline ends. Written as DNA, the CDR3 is TGTGCCAGCAGCCAATCCCTAGGACGGCAGGGAACCTACGAGCAGTACTTC. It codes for CASSQSLGRQGTYEQYF. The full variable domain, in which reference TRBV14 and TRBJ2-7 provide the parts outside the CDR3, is EAGVTQFPSHSVIEKGQTVTLRCDPISGHDNLYWYRRVMGKEIKFLLHFVKESKQDESGMPNNRFLAERTGGTYSTLKVQPAELEDSGVYFCASSQSLGRQGTYEQYFGPGTRLTVT.

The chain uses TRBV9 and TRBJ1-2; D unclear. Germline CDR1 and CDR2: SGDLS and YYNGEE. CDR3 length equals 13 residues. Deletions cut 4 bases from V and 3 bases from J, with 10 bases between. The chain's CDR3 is CASSSRTDYGYTF. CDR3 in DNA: TGTGCCAGCAGCTCAAGGACGGACTATGGCTACACCTTC.

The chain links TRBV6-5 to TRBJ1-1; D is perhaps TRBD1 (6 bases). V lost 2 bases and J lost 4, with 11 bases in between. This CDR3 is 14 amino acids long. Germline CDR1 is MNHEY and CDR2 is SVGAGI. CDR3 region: CASSYPEGGTEAFF. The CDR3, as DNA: TGTGCCAGCAGTTACCCGGAAGGGGGCACTGAAGCTTTCTTT.

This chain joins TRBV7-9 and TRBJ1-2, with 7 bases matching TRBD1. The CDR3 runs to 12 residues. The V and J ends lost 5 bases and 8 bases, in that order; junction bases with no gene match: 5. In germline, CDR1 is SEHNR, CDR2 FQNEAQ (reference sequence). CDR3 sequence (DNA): TGTGCCAGCAGCCGAGGACAGGCCGGCTACACCTTC. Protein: CASSRGQAGYTF. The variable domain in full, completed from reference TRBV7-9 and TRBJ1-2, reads DTGVSQNPRHKITKRGQNVTFRCDPISEHNRLYWYRQTLGQGPEFLTYFQNEAQLEKSRLLSDRFSAERPKGSFSTLEIQRTEQGDSAMYLCASSRGQAGYTFGSGTRLTVV.

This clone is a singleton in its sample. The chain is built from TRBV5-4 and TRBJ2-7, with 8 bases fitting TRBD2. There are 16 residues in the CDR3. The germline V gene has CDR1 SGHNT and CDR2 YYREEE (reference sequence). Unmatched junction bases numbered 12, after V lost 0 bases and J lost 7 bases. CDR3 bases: TGTGCCAGCAGCTTGGTGGGTCTAGCGGGCAAGGGGGAGCAGTACGTC. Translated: CASSLVGLAGKGEQYV.

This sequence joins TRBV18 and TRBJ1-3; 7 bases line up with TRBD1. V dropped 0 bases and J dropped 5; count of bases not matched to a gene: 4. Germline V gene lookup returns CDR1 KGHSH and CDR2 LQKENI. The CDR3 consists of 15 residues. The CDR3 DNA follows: TGTGCCAGCTCACCACCTGACAGGGCCCGAAACACCATATATTTT. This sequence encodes CASSPPDRARNTIYF. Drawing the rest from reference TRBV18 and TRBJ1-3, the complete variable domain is NAGVMQNPRHLVRRRGQEARLRCSPMKGHSHVYWYRQLPEEGLKFMVYLQKENIIDESGMPKERFSAEFPKEGPSILRIQQVVRGDSAAYFCASSPPDRARNTIYFGEGSWLTVV.

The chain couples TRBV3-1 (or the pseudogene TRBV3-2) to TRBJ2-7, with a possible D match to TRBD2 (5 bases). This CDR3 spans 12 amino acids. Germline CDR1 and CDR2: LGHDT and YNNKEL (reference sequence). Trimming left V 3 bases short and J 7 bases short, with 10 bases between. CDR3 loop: CASSHTRGEQYV. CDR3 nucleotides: TGTGCCAGCAGCCATACTAGAGGGGAGCAGTACGTC.

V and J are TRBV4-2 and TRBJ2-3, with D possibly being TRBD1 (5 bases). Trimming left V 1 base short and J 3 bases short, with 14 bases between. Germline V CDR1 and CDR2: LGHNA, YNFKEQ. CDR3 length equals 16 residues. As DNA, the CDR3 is TGTGCCAGCAGCCAAGTTGGTGGGGCTGGTACAGATACGCAGTATTTT. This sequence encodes CASSQVGGAGTDTQYF.

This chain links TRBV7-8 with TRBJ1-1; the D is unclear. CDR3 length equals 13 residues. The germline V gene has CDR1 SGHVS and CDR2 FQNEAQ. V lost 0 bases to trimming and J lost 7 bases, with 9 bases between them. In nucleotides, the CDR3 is TGTGCCAGCAGCTTAGCGGAGGGCGGTGAAGCTTTCTTT. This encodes CASSLAEGGEAFF.

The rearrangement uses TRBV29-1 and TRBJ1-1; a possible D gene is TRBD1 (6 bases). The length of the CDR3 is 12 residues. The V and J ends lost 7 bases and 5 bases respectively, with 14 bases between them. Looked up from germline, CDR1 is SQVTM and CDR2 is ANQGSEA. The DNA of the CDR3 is TGCAGCGCTCACAGGGAATCGACTGAAGCTTTCTTT. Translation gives CSAHRESTEAFF.

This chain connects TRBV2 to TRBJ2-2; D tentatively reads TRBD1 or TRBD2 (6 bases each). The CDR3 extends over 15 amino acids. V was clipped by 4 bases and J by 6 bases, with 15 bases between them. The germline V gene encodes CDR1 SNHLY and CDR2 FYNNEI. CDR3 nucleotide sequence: TGTGCCAGCAGTGTGGGGGGCTCTTTAGCCGGGGAGCTGTTTTTT. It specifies CASSVGGSLAGELFF.

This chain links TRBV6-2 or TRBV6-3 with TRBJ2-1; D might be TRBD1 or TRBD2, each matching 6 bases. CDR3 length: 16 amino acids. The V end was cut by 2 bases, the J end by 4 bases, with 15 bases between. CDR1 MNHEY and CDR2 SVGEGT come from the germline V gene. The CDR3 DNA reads TGTGCCAGCAGTTACGACGCTCGGGGGCTATACAATGAGCAGTTCTTC. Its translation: CASSYDARGLYNEQFF.

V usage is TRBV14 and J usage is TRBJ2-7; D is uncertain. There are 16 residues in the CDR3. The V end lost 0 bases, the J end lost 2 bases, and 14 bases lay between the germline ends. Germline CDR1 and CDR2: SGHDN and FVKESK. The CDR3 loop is CASSQDGSLAPYEQYF. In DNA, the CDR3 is TGTGCCAGCAGCCAAGATGGATCCCTTGCACCCTACGAGCAGTACTTC.

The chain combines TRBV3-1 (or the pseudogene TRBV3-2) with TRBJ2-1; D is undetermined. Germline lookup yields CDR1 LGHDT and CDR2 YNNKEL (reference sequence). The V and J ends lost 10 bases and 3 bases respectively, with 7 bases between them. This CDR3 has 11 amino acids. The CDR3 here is CATTGYNEQFF. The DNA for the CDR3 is TGTGCCACCACGGGCTACAATGAGCAGTTCTTC.